The sequence of this TCR beta chain was determined in a study of cytomegalovirus exposure and HLA in healthy donors. Turning to the study itself: A later analysis reported the 100 to 150 validation repertoires used the same platform as the approximately 650 first-cohort repertoires. Study-wide points: Among TCR sequences, most were rare, though some public TCRs appeared in many donors. 164 TCR beta chains were listed as cytomegalovirus-associated.

This clone was seen more than once but under ten times. Its antigen is still unknown. Sequenced by immunoSEQ multiplex PCR; TCRdb stores in-frame clones only, minus some. The sample lists 150,000 to 200,000 clones, roughly 91% occurring once. Separate from the 666-subject first cohort was the approximately 120-subject validation cohort, to which the donors belonged. The material sequenced was PBMCs. The TCR originated in a man between 18 and 29 years old in good health and CMV-seropositive.

CDR3 bases: TGTGCCACCAGCAGAGAAAGGGGGAGCAAGTCCTACGAGCAGTACTTC. This encodes CATSRERGSKSYEQYF. This chain connects TRBV15 to TRBJ2-7, with D perhaps TRBD1 (6 bases). This CDR3 is 16 amino acids long. V was trimmed by 0 bases and J by 1 base, leaving 13 bases between them. Germline loops: CDR1 LNHNV, CDR2 YYDKDF (reference sequence).